A single sample is the source of the 8 T cell receptor beta chains below, sequenced in a study of shared clonotypes between healthy human individuals. Using immunoSEQ multiplex PCR, the repertoire was profiled, and TCRdb retains in-frame clones only, with some absent. The table has about 2 million clones, 85% to 95% seen once. The sample comprised naive CD4+ T cells sorted from blood. Subset indicated: CD45RA+ positively selected. Source of these receptors: a young man in good health.

This clone was recorded once. The chain links TRBV7-2 to TRBJ2-2, with D perhaps TRBD2 (6 bases). Germline V lookup: CDR1 SGHTA, CDR2 FQGNSA. V was cut by 5 bases and J by 7 bases, with 14 bases left in between. This CDR3 is 14 amino acids long. The CDR3, as DNA: TGTGCCAGCAGCAGGATCACGGGAGTCGGGGAGCTGTTTTTT. It yields the protein CASSRITGVGELFF.

The J gene is TRBJ2-3, the V gene TRBV4-1; D gene ambiguous. CDR1 is MGHRA, CDR2 YSYEKL, per germline. Trimming pared 2 bases from V and 2 bases from J, leaving 8 bases between. This CDR3 contains 14 residues. CDR3 residues: CASSQSWDTDTQYF. For the CDR3, the DNA is TGCGCCAGCAGCCAATCGTGGGACACAGATACGCAGTATTTT.

V usage is TRBV6-6 and J usage is TRBJ2-7, with 13 bases that match TRBD2. Germline V gene lookup returns CDR1 MNHNY and CDR2 SVGAGI (reference sequence). V dropped 6 bases and J dropped 3; count of bases not matched to a gene: 8. CDR3 length: 16 residues. CDR3 DNA sequence: TGTGCCAGCAGATCACGGACTAGCGGGAGTATCTACGAGCAGTACTTC. It yields the protein CASRSRTSGSIYEQYF.

This clone was seen once. The chain links TRBV7-9 to TRBJ1-1; D is uncertain. The CDR3 consists of 14 residues. CDR1 and CDR2 from the germline V gene are SEHNR and FQNEAQ (reference sequence). Trimming removed 5 bases at V and 1 base at J, with 11 bases between. The CDR3 sequence is CASSKDGGNTEAFF. The CDR3 bases are TGTGCCAGCAGCAAGGACGGAGGGAACACTGAAGCTTTCTTT.

This clone was seen once. This rearrangement joins TRBV18 to TRBJ1-2; D remains ambiguous. V lost 6 bases, J lost 2 bases, and 16 bases lay in between. CDR3 length equals 15 residues. CDR1 KGHSH and CDR2 LQKENI come from the germline V gene. The CDR3: CASSPDTGLNYGYTF. Here the CDR3 DNA reads TGTGCCAGCTCCCCCGACACGGGGTTGAACTATGGCTACACCTTC.

The chain has TRBV6-1 and TRBJ2-2, with D possibly matching TRBD1 (6 bases). Germline V gene data show CDR1 as MNHNS and CDR2 as SASEGT. Trimming removed 6 bases from V and 2 bases from J, with 10 bases in between. CDR3 length: 14 amino acids. The chain's CDR3 is CASRTGPNTGELFF. For the CDR3, the DNA is TGTGCCAGCAGGACAGGCCCAAACACCGGGGAGCTGTTTTTT.

The chain combines TRBV29-1 with TRBJ1-2, with no clear D. Trimming cost V 5 bases and J 8 bases, with 15 bases left between them. The germline V gene encodes CDR1 SQVTM and CDR2 ANQGSEA. The CDR3 consists of 12 residues. The CDR3 DNA sequence: TGCAGCGTTACCAGTGTTACTGACGGCTACACCTTC. Amino acid sequence: CSVTSVTDGYTF.

The chain employs TRBV6-5 and TRBJ2-3; D unclear. Per germline, CDR1 MNHEY and CDR2 SVGAGI. The V and J ends lost 7 bases and 0 bases respectively, with 11 bases between them. This CDR3 has 14 amino acids. The chain's CDR3 is CASTPPGSTDTQYF. The CDR3 coding sequence is TGTGCCAGCACCCCCCCAGGTAGCACAGATACGCAGTATTTT.